Below are 13 T cell receptor beta chains sequenced from a single sample in a study of Ad26.COV2.S vaccination and SARS-CoV-2 variants. The data were produced by immunoSEQ multiplex PCR, yet TCRdb's version contains in-frame clones alone and is incomplete. The sample consists of some 290,000 clones, around 83% of them appearing once. This sample's treatment: around 19 received Ad26.COV2.S at low or high dose, single or two shots; about 5 received placebo; per-sample allocation not given. Day 63 after the first vaccine or placebo injection was the time point for sampling. Sequencing used peripheral blood, obtained in a trial of Ad26.COV2.S vaccine versus placebo. All receptors derive from a person aged 18 to 59 who received the Ad26.COV2.S COVID-19 vaccine or a placebo.

This rearrangement joins TRBV9 to TRBJ2-1; 12 positions agree with TRBD2. Trimming removed 5 bases from V and 12 bases from J; junction bases left unmatched: 9. CDR1 SGDLS and CDR2 YYNGEE come from the germline V gene. The CDR3 has 14 amino acids. The DNA for the CDR3 is TGTGCCAGCAGTCTAGCGGGGGGGCCGGAATGGCAGTTCTTC. It encodes CASSLAGGPEWQFF.

V gene TRBV6-2 or TRBV6-3 combines with J gene TRBJ1-5; tentatively, D is TRBD1 (6 bases). Germline lookup yields CDR1 MNHEY and CDR2 SVGEGT. Trimming took 0 bases from V and 0 from J, leaving 12 bases between them. This CDR3 is built from 17 residues. The CDR3 nucleotides are TGTGCCAGCAGTTACTCGAGGCAGGGGCTTAGCAATCAGCCCCAGCATTTT. This codes for CASSYSRQGLSNQPQHF.

The chain combines TRBV2 with TRBJ2-3; D possibly uses TRBD1 or TRBD2 (6 bases each). Germline loops: CDR1 SNHLY, CDR2 FYNNEI. V was cut by 4 bases and J by 1 base, with 15 bases left in between. CDR3 length: 16 residues. In nucleotides, the CDR3 is TGTGCCAGCAGTGCCCCTTTGAGGGGGGGCACAGATACGCAGTATTTT. It specifies CASSAPLRGGTDTQYF.

V and J are TRBV12-5 and TRBJ1-5; no definite D call. Per the germline V gene, CDR1 is LGHNT and CDR2 is FRNRAP. This CDR3 comprises 12 residues. Trimming left V 0 bases short and J 10 bases short, with 7 bases between. The CDR3 region is CASGLVLNPQHF. The DNA for the CDR3 is TGTGCTAGTGGTTTGGTACTTAATCCCCAGCATTTT.

The rearrangement joins TRBV6-6 to TRBJ1-1; 10 bases map to TRBD1. The CDR3 sequence is 16 residues long. Per the germline V gene, CDR1 is MNHNY and CDR2 is SVGAGI (reference sequence). V shed 6 bases, J shed 3 bases, and the junction held 10 bases outside the gene matches. CDR3 nucleotides: TGTGCCAGCAGCCACGGACAGGGGGGGCAAGACACTGAAGCTTTCTTT. The encoded protein is CASSHGQGGQDTEAFF.

The chain uses TRBV6-5 and TRBJ2-7, with 7 bases matching TRBD2. Trimming took 6 bases from V and 5 from J; bases not matched to a gene: 10. Looked up from germline, CDR1 is MNHEY and CDR2 is SVGAGI. This CDR3 has 14 amino acids. CDR3 region: CASRPSGARDEQYF. CDR3 nucleotides: TGTGCCAGCAGACCGAGCGGGGCGAGGGACGAGCAGTACTTC.

The chain has TRBV5-1 and TRBJ1-2; D remains ambiguous. The CDR3 spans 13 residues. Trimming stripped 4 bases from V and 9 bases from J, with 16 bases between. In germline, CDR1 is SGHRS, CDR2 YFSETQ. The CDR3 sequence is CASSPNRGQSYTF. CDR3 sequence (DNA): TGCGCCAGCAGCCCCAACCGCGGCCAAAGCTACACCTTC.

The chain links TRBV18 to TRBJ1-2; a possible D gene is TRBD1 (5 bases). With 3 bases removed from V and 4 bases from J, the gap between germline ends came to 18 bases. This CDR3 has 16 residues. The germline CDR1 and CDR2 sequences are KGHSH and LQKENI. CDR3 nucleotide sequence: TGTGCCAGCTCACCCCCCCAGCCTTCCGGGGGCTATGGCTACACCTTC. Its translation: CASSPPQPSGGYGYTF.

This chain connects TRBV9 to TRBJ1-2; 8 bases agree with TRBD1. The CDR3 runs 15 residues. Unmatched junction bases numbered 4, after V lost 0 bases and J lost 3 bases. CDR1 is SGDLS and CDR2 is YYNGEE in the germline V gene. Here the CDR3 reads CASSVGVQGDYGYTF. The CDR3 nucleotides read TGTGCCAGCAGCGTAGGAGTACAGGGGGACTATGGCTACACCTTC.

The chain has TRBV6-5 and TRBJ1-6, with 9 bases lining up with TRBD1. Germline-derived CDR1 and CDR2 are MNHEY and SVGAGI. V dropped 6 bases and J dropped 5; count of bases not matched to a gene: 5. The CDR3 contains 15 residues. The CDR3 spells CASRDRGLNNSPLHF. The CDR3 coding sequence is TGTGCCAGCAGGGACAGGGGACTGAATAATTCACCCCTCCACTTT.

The chain joins TRBV12-3 or TRBV12-4 to TRBJ1-3; D gene ambiguous. This CDR3 is 13 amino acids long. Trimming pared 6 bases from V and 4 bases from J, leaving 10 bases between. The CDR3 DNA sequence: TGTGCCAGCAGGGTTAACCCGGGAAACACCATATATTTT. Protein sequence: CASRVNPGNTIYF.

The chain's CDR3 is CASSRDSGSQYF. The CDR3 DNA is TGTGCCAGCAGCAGAGACAGTGGGTCGCAGTATTTT. The V gene is TRBV7-2, the J gene TRBJ2-3; D might be TRBD1 (5 bases). Germline V gene data show CDR1 as SGHTA and CDR2 as FQGNSA. The CDR3 is 12 residues long. V was clipped by 5 bases and J by 10 bases, with 13 bases between them.

The chain combines TRBV18 with TRBJ2-7, with a possible D match to TRBD1 (6 bases). This CDR3 comprises 14 residues. Germline assignment: CDR1 KGHSH and CDR2 LQKENI. V was cut by 2 bases and J by 0 bases, with 8 bases left in between. The CDR3 loop is CASSPSTGSYEQYF. DNA of the CDR3: TGTGCCAGCTCACCATCGACAGGCTCCTACGAGCAGTACTTC.